This record covers a single T cell receptor (beta chain). Its matching antigen is unknown. This record belongs to a study of regulatory T cells in long-lasting Graves disease. According to the study, TCR beta libraries were built with iRepertoire HTBI primers and CDR3-region Arm-PCR. TCRdb used MiXCR to reprocess the multiplex PCR reads, holding one entry per CDR3 protein. In the table there are 450,000 or so distinct CDR3 sequences, under 25% of which are singletons. Findings and caveats of the study: Accuracy was perhaps lowered by the small sample size. The number of shared public clonotypes was higher in persistent patients (around 2,700) than new patients (966).

Time point described: persistent/refractory GD, antithyroid drugs over 5 years with positive TRAb. RNA from PBMCs was the source of the TCR library. The receptor comes from a female donor with Graves disease. The specimen was peripheral blood mononuclear cells (PBMCs), collected when the disease was refractory, from a patient treated with antithyroid drugs.

CDR3 DNA: TGCGCCAGCAGCTTGGTTATGGAAGGAAACACTGAAGCTTTCTTT. Its translation is CASSLVMEGNTEAFF. This chain uses TRBV5-1 with TRBJ1-1; unclear D gene. The CDR3 runs 15 residues. V was cut by 0 bases and J by 2 bases, with 11 bases left in between. Germline assignment: CDR1 SGHRS and CDR2 YFSETQ.